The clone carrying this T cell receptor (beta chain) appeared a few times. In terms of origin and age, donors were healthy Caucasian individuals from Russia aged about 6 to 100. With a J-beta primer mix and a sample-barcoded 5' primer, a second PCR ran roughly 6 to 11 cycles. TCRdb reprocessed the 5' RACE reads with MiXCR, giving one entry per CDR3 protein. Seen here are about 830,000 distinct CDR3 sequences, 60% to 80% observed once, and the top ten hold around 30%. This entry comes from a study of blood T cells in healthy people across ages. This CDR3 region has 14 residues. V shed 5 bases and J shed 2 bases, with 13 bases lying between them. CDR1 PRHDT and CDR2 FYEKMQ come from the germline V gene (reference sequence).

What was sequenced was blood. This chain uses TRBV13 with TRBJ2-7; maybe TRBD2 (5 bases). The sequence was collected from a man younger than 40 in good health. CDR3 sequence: CASSHGPGTYEQYF. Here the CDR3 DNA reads TGTGCCAGCAGCCACGGGCCCGGGACCTACGAGCAGTACTTC.